The 17 T cell receptor beta chains below were found in one sample sequenced in a study of cytomegalovirus exposure and HLA in healthy donors (dated by TCRdb to the late 2010s). Library preparation was by the immunoSEQ multiplex PCR assay. The multiplex PCR relied on a mix of 60 forward primers for TCR Vbeta segments and 13 reverse primers for TCR Jbeta segments. TCRdb took over this immuneACCESS table, retaining in-frame rearrangements with V and J assigned. Such tables are incomplete; in checked studies, under half of the missing clones stem from an unresolved V gene, and the remainder is unexplained. Across this sample there are 160,000 or so clones, with 70% to 85% seen only once. The ten largest make up more than 3.5% of the sample. The sequenced material came from PBMCs. Receptors originate from a man younger than 40 in good health and CMV-seropositive.

V gene TRBV11-2 combines with J gene TRBJ1-5; D is uncertain. Germline CDR1 SGHAT, CDR2 FQNNGV. The length of the CDR3 is 17 residues. V shed 5 bases and J shed 1 base, with 18 bases lying between them. The CDR3: CASSPNVGPGSNQPQHF. As DNA, the CDR3 is TGTGCCAGCAGCCCAAACGTAGGGCCGGGGAGCAATCAGCCCCAGCATTTT.

This chain connects TRBV27 to TRBJ1-6, with 7 positions matching TRBD1. CDR1 and CDR2 from the germline V gene are MNHEY and SMNVEV (reference sequence). The V gene end was trimmed by 5 bases and the J gene end by 0 bases; junction bases not matched to a gene: 7. The CDR3 runs 17 residues. The CDR3 sequence: CASSNTTGSSYNSPLHF. The CDR3, as DNA: TGTGCCAGCAGTAATACGACAGGGAGCTCCTATAATTCACCCCTCCACTTT.

The chain carries TRBV5-1 and TRBJ1-1, with D possibly TRBD1 on 6 matching bases. V was cut by 4 bases and J by 7 bases, with 17 bases left in between. Germline CDR1 reads SGHRS; CDR2 reads YFSETQ. CDR3 length equals 14 residues. CDR3 in DNA: TGCGCCAGCAGCCCCCCTAGCACAGGGATTGAAGCTTTCTTT. Protein product: CASSPPSTGIEAFF. The whole variable domain, remainder taken from reference TRBV5-1 and TRBJ1-1, is KAGVTQTPRYLIKTRGQQVTLSCSPISGHRSVSWYQQTPGQGLQFLFEYFSETQRNKGNFPGRFSGRQFSNSRSEMNVSTLELGDSALYLCASSPPSTGIEAFFGQGTRLTVV.

The chain joins TRBV5-4 to TRBJ1-2, with TRBD1 matching 8 bases. The ends lost 4 bases at V and 2 bases at J; junction bases unmatched: 1. From germline, CDR1 is SGHNT and CDR2 YYREEE (reference sequence). CDR3 length: 13 amino acids. The CDR3 sequence: CASSRDRNYGYTF. DNA of the CDR3: TGTGCCAGCAGCCGGGACAGGAACTATGGCTACACCTTC.

The chain recombines TRBV11-2 with TRBJ2-5; D gene ambiguous. This CDR3 contains 13 residues. Trimming left V 0 bases short and J 5 bases short, with 7 bases between. CDR1 and CDR2 (germline): SGHAT, FQNNGV. The CDR3 DNA reads TGTGCCAGCAGCTTAGAGGAGCGCGAGACCCAGTACTTC. Its protein is CASSLEERETQYF.

The rearrangement joins TRBV11-2 to TRBJ2-1; D gene ambiguous. This CDR3 is 11 amino acids long. Germline V gives CDR1 SGHAT, CDR2 FQNNGV. V was trimmed by 5 bases and J by 4 bases, leaving 3 bases between them. CDR3: CASSIYNEQFF. The DNA for the CDR3 is TGTGCCAGCAGCATATACAATGAGCAGTTCTTC.

Only a few counts were recorded for this clone. The rearrangement joins TRBV11-2 to TRBJ2-7, with D possibly matching TRBD2 (6 bases). CDR1 SGHAT and CDR2 FQNNGV come from the germline V gene. This CDR3 contains 14 residues. Trimming left V 5 bases short and J 5 bases short, with 16 bases between. The CDR3 region is CASSRLGTANEQYF. The CDR3 region has the DNA TGTGCCAGCAGCCGCTTGGGGACTGCTAACGAGCAGTACTTC. Full variable domain (rest looked up from reference TRBV11-2 and TRBJ2-7): EAGVAQSPRYKIIEKRQSVAFWCNPISGHATLYWYQQILGQGPKLLIQFQNNGVVDDSQLPKDRFSAERLKGVDSTLKIQPAKLEDSAVYLCASSRLGTANEQYFGPGTRLTVT.

The table lists this clone with a few counts. The chain is built from TRBV7-2 and TRBJ1-5; TRBD1 aligns across 10 bases. This CDR3 has 15 amino acids. CDR1 is SGHTA and CDR2 is FQGNSA in the germline V gene. Germline trimming cut 4 bases from V and 3 bases from J; bases unmatched to any gene: 3. The CDR3 is CASSSGQGFNQPQHF. The CDR3 DNA follows: TGTGCCAGCAGCTCGGGACAGGGGTTCAATCAGCCCCAGCATTTT.

The chain is built from TRBV2 and TRBJ1-2; TRBD1 is a possible D gene (6 bases). Trimming left V 6 bases short and J 4 bases short, with 12 bases between. This CDR3 contains 13 residues. Germline CDR1 reads SNHLY; CDR2 reads FYNNEI. The CDR3 sequence: CASRDGQSYGYTF. Here the CDR3 DNA reads TGTGCCAGCAGAGACGGACAGAGCTATGGCTACACCTTC.

J is TRBJ2-5 and V is TRBV9; 9 bases agree with TRBD1. The ends lost 4 bases at V and 7 bases at J; junction bases unmatched: 8. This CDR3 comprises 14 residues. Germline V gene data show CDR1 as SGDLS and CDR2 as YYNGEE. CDR3 bases: TGTGCCAGCAGCCCTACTCCGGGACAGGGGACCCAGTACTTC. Protein product: CASSPTPGQGTQYF. The full variable domain, rest sourced from reference TRBV9 and TRBJ2-5, is DSGVTQTPKHLITATGQRVTLRCSPRSGDLSVYWYQQSLDQGLQFLIQYYNGEERAKGNILERFSAQQFPDLHSELNLSSLELGDSALYFCASSPTPGQGTQYFGPGTRLLVL.

V is TRBV2 and J is TRBJ1-5, with TRBD1 identical over 8 bases. There are 14 residues in the CDR3. Trimming took 3 bases from V and 7 from J; bases not matched to a gene: 5. Looked up from germline, CDR1 is SNHLY and CDR2 is FYNNEI. The CDR3 here is CASSEQGAGQPQHF. As DNA, the CDR3 is TGTGCCAGCAGTGAGCAGGGGGCAGGACAGCCCCAGCATTTT.

This chain uses TRBV5-1 with TRBJ2-1; D gene unclear. The CDR3 extends over 14 amino acids. V shed 0 bases and J shed 0 bases, with 4 bases lying between them. From germline, CDR1 is SGHRS and CDR2 YFSETQ. CDR3 sequence (DNA): TGCGCCAGCAGCTTGGTCAGCTCCTACAATGAGCAGTTCTTC. This gives the protein CASSLVSSYNEQFF.

The V gene is TRBV11-2, the J gene TRBJ2-5, with TRBD2 matching 7 bases. Trimming removed 0 bases from V and 0 bases from J; junction bases left unmatched: 1. The CDR3 extends over 15 amino acids. Germline values: CDR1 SGHAT, CDR2 FQNNGV. The CDR3 nucleotides read TGTGCCAGCAGCTTAGAGCGGGGGTACCAAGAGACCCAGTACTTC. Its translation: CASSLERGYQETQYF.

The chain carries TRBV5-1 and TRBJ2-2, with TRBD1 identical over 7 bases. Per germline, CDR1 SGHRS and CDR2 YFSETQ. This CDR3 region has 14 residues. Trimming removed 6 bases from V and 5 bases from J; junction bases left unmatched: 7. This CDR3 reads CASTKGQRTGELFF. The DNA of the CDR3 is TGCGCCAGCACCAAGGGACAGAGGACCGGGGAGCTGTTTTTT.

CDR3 DNA sequence: TGTGCCAGCTCCGAGGGATTAGGGACTCGCTACACCTTC. The encoded protein is CASSEGLGTRYTF. The rearrangement joins TRBV2 to TRBJ1-2; perhaps TRBD1 as D (5 bases). The V and J ends lost 8 bases and 9 bases respectively, with 19 bases between them. The CDR3 contains 13 residues. Per germline, CDR1 SNHLY and CDR2 FYNNEI.

This clone was seen a handful of times. The rearrangement links TRBV5-1 to TRBJ2-1; 12 bases line up with TRBD2. V was clipped by 6 bases and J by 8 bases; unmatched bases: 12. The CDR3 consists of 16 residues. Germline V CDR1 and CDR2: SGHRS, YFSETQ. The CDR3 coding sequence is TGCGCCAGCACCGGACAGCTAGCGGGGGGGTGGGATGAGCAGTTCTTC. It yields the protein CASTGQLAGGWDEQFF.

This CDR3 is CASSPQQGMNTEAFF. CDR3 nucleotide sequence: TGTGCCAGCTCACCGCAACAGGGGATGAACACTGAAGCTTTCTTT. The V and J genes are TRBV18 and TRBJ1-1; 7 bases fit TRBD1. Germline V gene data show CDR1 as KGHSH and CDR2 as LQKENI. CDR3 size: 15 residues. V lost 3 bases to trimming and J lost 0 bases; unmatched junction nucleotides: 4.